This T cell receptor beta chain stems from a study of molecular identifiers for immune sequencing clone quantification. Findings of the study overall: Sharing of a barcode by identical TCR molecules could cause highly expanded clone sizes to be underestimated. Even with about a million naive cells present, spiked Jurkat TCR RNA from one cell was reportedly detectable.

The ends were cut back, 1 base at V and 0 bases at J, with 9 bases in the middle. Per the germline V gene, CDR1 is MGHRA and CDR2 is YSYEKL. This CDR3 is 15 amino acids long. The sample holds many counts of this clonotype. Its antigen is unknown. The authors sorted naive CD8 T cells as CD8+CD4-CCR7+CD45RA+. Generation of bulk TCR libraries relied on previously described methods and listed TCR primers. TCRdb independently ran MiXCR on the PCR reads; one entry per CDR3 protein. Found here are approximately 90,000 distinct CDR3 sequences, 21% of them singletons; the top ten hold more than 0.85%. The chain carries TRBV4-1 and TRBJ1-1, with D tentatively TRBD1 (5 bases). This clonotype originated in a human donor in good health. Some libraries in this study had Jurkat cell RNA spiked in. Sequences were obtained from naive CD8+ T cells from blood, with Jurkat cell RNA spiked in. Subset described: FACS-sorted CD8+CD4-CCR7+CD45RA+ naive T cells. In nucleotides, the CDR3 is TGCGCCAGCAGCCAAGTGGGGACGCTGAACACTGAAGCTTTCTTT. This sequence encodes CASSQVGTLNTEAFF.